This T cell receptor (beta chain) was documented in a study of blood T cells in healthy people across ages. The CDR3 loop spans 15 amino acids. The V segment lost 7 bases and the J segment 8 bases; nucleotides outside the gene matches: 13. Looked up from germline, CDR1 is SGHRS and CDR2 is YFSETQ. Alongside a J-beta primer mix, a sample-barcoded 5' primer served in a second PCR lasting roughly 6 to 12 cycles. One entry per CDR3 protein results from TCRdb running MiXCR on the 5' RACE reads. This table has around 1,000,000 distinct CDR3 sequences, under 30% appearing once. The sample was also linked to a second study, of T cells of mothers and their children.

This receptor was obtained from a girl aged 2-10 years in good health. The chain has TRBV5-1 and TRBJ2-3; 10 bases map to TRBD1. Sequences were obtained from blood. The CDR3 loop reads CASETGTGAFGTQYF. The CDR3 DNA reads as TGCGCCAGCGAGACCGGGACAGGGGCGTTCGGTACGCAGTATTTT.